A single sample gave rise to the 25 T cell receptor beta chains below, sequenced in a study of OX40 agonist ivuxolimab in advanced cancers. Using immunoSEQ multiplex PCR, the repertoire was profiled, and TCRdb retains in-frame clones only, with some absent. In the table there are about 58,000 clones, about 89% of which are singletons. The input for sequencing was CD4+ or CD8+ T cells sorted from blood, taken in a trial of the OX40 agonist ivuxolimab. The source is an adult with an advanced solid tumor such as melanoma, head and neck, liver or kidney cancer.

This clone was seen only once. This chain connects TRBV30 to TRBJ2-7; 9 positions agree with TRBD2. After removal of 4 bases from V and 6 bases from J, the junction contained 7 bases not matched to a gene. The length of the CDR3 is 13 residues. Looked up from germline, CDR1 is GTSNPN and CDR2 is SVGIG (reference sequence). CDR3 in amino acids: CAWISREGFEQYF. As DNA, the CDR3 is TGTGCCTGGATCTCGCGGGAGGGTTTCGAGCAGTACTTC. Combining the CDR3 with reference TRBV30 and TRBJ2-7 gives the whole variable domain SQTIHQWPATLVQPVGSPLSLECTVEGTSNPNLYWYRQAAGRGLQLLFYSVGIGQISSEVPQNLSASRPQDRQFILSSKKLLLSDSGFYLCAWISREGFEQYFGPGTRLTVT.

The chain carries TRBV25-1 and TRBJ1-2; D is possibly TRBD1 (6 bases). In germline, CDR1 is MGHDK, CDR2 SYGVNS. The CDR3 consists of 12 residues. Trimming took off 6 bases at V and 2 bases at J, with 7 bases between the two ends. The CDR3 is CASRDSNYGYTF. CDR3 coding DNA: TGTGCCAGCAGGGACAGCAACTATGGCTACACCTTC.

This clone was seen only a few times. J is TRBJ1-2 and V is TRBV9; 9 nucleotides match TRBD1. In germline, CDR1 is SGDLS, CDR2 YYNGEE. V trimming: 3 bases; J trimming: 7 bases; junction bases outside the gene matches: 7. This CDR3 is 14 amino acids long. DNA for the CDR3: TGTGCCAGCAGCGGTGCCGGGACAGGGAGTGGCTACACCTTC. It encodes CASSGAGTGSGYTF.

The V and J genes are TRBV7-9 and TRBJ2-1, with 7 nucleotides matching TRBD1. The V segment lost 4 bases and the J segment 1 base; nucleotides outside the gene matches: 4. Germline CDR1 and CDR2: SEHNR and FQNEAQ (reference sequence). The CDR3 covers 15 residues. The CDR3: CASSSPGGSYNEQFF. CDR3 sequence (DNA): TGTGCCAGCAGCTCCCCAGGGGGATCCTACAATGAGCAGTTCTTC. The variable domain in full, with the rest retrieved from reference TRBV7-9 and TRBJ2-1, is DTGVSQNPRHKITKRGQNVTFRCDPISEHNRLYWYRQTLGQGPEFLTYFQNEAQLEKSRLLSDRFSAERPKGSFSTLEIQRTEQGDSAMYLCASSSPGGSYNEQFFGPGTRLTVL.

This chain connects TRBV5-1 to TRBJ2-7; no reliable D call. The CDR3 sequence is 14 residues long. The germline V gene has CDR1 SGHRS and CDR2 YFSETQ. V was clipped by 0 bases and J by 5 bases, with 12 bases between them. The CDR3 DNA reads as TGCGCCAGCAGCTTGGAACTGGGTATCCACGAGCAGTACTTC. It codes for CASSLELGIHEQYF.

This chain links TRBV19 with TRBJ2-3, with 8 positions matching TRBD2. Looked up from germline, CDR1 is LNHDA and CDR2 is SQIVND (reference sequence). After removal of 6 bases from V and 1 base from J, the junction contained 6 bases not matched to a gene. This CDR3 region has 15 residues. In DNA, the CDR3 is TGTGCCAGTAGGCCGACTAGCGCTCGCACAGATACGCAGTATTTT. This sequence encodes CASRPTSARTDTQYF. The variable domain in full, completed from reference TRBV19 and TRBJ2-3, reads DGGITQSPKYLFRKEGQNVTLSCEQNLNHDAMYWYRQDPGQGLRLIYYSQIVNDFQKGDIAEGYSVSREKKESFPLTVTSAQKNPTAFYLCASRPTSARTDTQYFGPGTRLTVL.

This clone was observed once. V usage is TRBV27 and J usage is TRBJ2-7; TRBD2 matches at 7 bases. This CDR3 spans 16 amino acids. CDR1 and CDR2 (germline): MNHEY, SMNVEV (reference sequence). The V gene end was trimmed by 6 bases and the J gene end by 9 bases; junction bases not matched to a gene: 20. Here the CDR3 DNA reads TGTGCCAGCAGCGTATACACGGGACTACCCCTAGGGTGGCAGTACTTC. Translation: CASSVYTGLPLGWQYF.

This clone was counted once. V is TRBV6-6 and J is TRBJ2-5; TRBD2 agrees at 14 bases. J lost 5 bases, V lost 6 bases, and 5 bases had no gene match. The CDR3 has 15 residues. Germline V gene sequence: CDR1 MNHNY, CDR2 SVGAGI (reference sequence). The CDR3 loop reads CASSPTSGRGETQYF. CDR3 DNA: TGTGCCAGCAGCCCGACTAGCGGGAGGGGCGAGACCCAGTACTTC.

This chain uses TRBV7-9 with TRBJ2-7; TRBD2 aligns across 8 bases. Germline loops: CDR1 SEHNR, CDR2 FQNEAQ (reference sequence). The CDR3 is 13 residues long. V lost 4 bases to trimming and J lost 3 bases; unmatched junction nucleotides: 2. For the CDR3, the DNA is TGTGCCAGCAGCTACGGGACTAGCTACGAGCAGTACTTC. Protein product: CASSYGTSYEQYF.

For the CDR3, the DNA is TGTGCCAGCACCCAGGGTAGAAACACCATATATTTT. Its protein product is CASTQGRNTIYF. V usage is TRBV5-6 and J usage is TRBJ1-3, with D possibly being TRBD1 (5 bases). This CDR3 comprises 12 residues. Germline CDR1 is SGHDT and CDR2 is YYEEEE. Trimming pared 6 bases from V and 5 bases from J, leaving 9 bases between. The full variable domain, rest sourced from reference TRBV5-6 and TRBJ1-3, is DAGVTQSPTHLIKTRGQQVTLRCSPKSGHDTVSWYQQALGQGPQFIFQYYEEEERQRGNFPDRFSGHQFPNYSSELNVNALLLGDSALYLCASTQGRNTIYFGEGSWLTVV.

The V and J genes are TRBV5-6 and TRBJ2-3, with 9 bases lining up with TRBD1. From germline, CDR1 is SGHDT and CDR2 YYEEEE. This CDR3 contains 15 residues. Trimming cost V 4 bases and J 2 bases; bases outside gene matches: 5. The DNA for the CDR3 is TGTGCCAGCAGCGGGACAGGGATATACACAGATACGCAGTATTTT. It yields the protein CASSGTGIYTDTQYF. Filled out from reference TRBV5-6 and TRBJ2-3, the complete variable domain reads DAGVTQSPTHLIKTRGQQVTLRCSPKSGHDTVSWYQQALGQGPQFIFQYYEEEERQRGNFPDRFSGHQFPNYSSELNVNALLLGDSALYLCASSGTGIYTDTQYFGPGTRLTVL.

This rearrangement joins TRBV28 to TRBJ1-5; 7 positions match TRBD1. Germline CDR1 and CDR2: MDHEN and SYDVKM. The CDR3 spans 15 residues. J gave up 1 base and V 5 bases, and 5 bases lay outside the gene matches. CDR3 in amino acids: CASSVYRGSNQPQHF. In nucleotides, the CDR3 is TGTGCCAGCAGTGTTTACAGGGGCAGCAATCAGCCCCAGCATTTT.

The rearrangement joins TRBV4-3 to TRBJ1-3; no clear D gene. Germline V gene lookup returns CDR1 LGHNA and CDR2 YSLEER. The CDR3 extends over 15 amino acids. The V end lost 4 bases, the J end lost 0 bases, and 10 bases lay between the germline ends. The CDR3 region has the DNA TGCGCCAGCAGCCCGACGGTGAGCTCTGGAAACACCATATATTTT. It specifies CASSPTVSSGNTIYF.

The V and J genes are TRBV10-3 and TRBJ1-2; D remains unclear. The CDR3 is made up of 13 amino acids. Trimming removed 2 bases at V and 0 bases at J, with 4 bases between. The V gene's germline CDR1 is ENHRY and CDR2 SYGVKD. CDR3 region: CAISEISNYGYTF. The CDR3 DNA reads TGTGCCATCAGTGAGATTTCTAACTATGGCTACACCTTC.

V is TRBV7-8 and J is TRBJ2-5; D might be TRBD2 (5 bases). The CDR3 sequence is 14 residues long. V was trimmed by 1 base and J by 4 bases, leaving 10 bases between them. Germline assignment: CDR1 SGHVS and CDR2 FQNEAQ. The CDR3 DNA reads as TGTGCCAGCAGCTTAGAAGCTAGCCGAGAGACCCAGTACTTC. Translated, it gives CASSLEASRETQYF.

The chain combines TRBV7-9 with TRBJ2-3, with D possibly TRBD2 on 5 matching bases. The CDR3 loop spans 13 amino acids. V was trimmed by 7 bases and J by 6 bases, leaving 14 bases between them. Germline CDR1 reads SEHNR; CDR2 reads FQNEAQ (reference sequence). The CDR3 protein is CASNWPEGDTQYF. As DNA, the CDR3 is TGTGCCAGCAACTGGCCCGAGGGTGATACGCAGTATTTT.

This chain joins TRBV5-5 and TRBJ2-2; unclear D gene. The CDR3 sequence is 14 residues long. V lost 4 bases to trimming and J lost 4 bases, with 11 bases between them. CDR1 SGHKS and CDR2 YYEKEE come from the germline V gene (reference sequence). CDR3 sequence reads: CASSPVWGTGELFF. The CDR3 bases are TGTGCCAGCAGCCCCGTGTGGGGCACCGGGGAGCTGTTTTTT. The variable domain in full, with the rest retrieved from reference TRBV5-5 and TRBJ2-2, is DAGVTQSPTHLIKTRGQQVTLRCSPISGHKSVSWYQQVLGQGPQFIFQYYEKEERGRGNFPDRFSARQFPNYSSELNVNALLLGDSALYLCASSPVWGTGELFFGEGSRLTVL.

The chain employs TRBV27 and TRBJ1-1, with a tentative D call TRBD1 (6 bases). V lost 6 bases, J lost 4 bases, and 21 bases lay in between. CDR3 length equals 16 residues. Looked up from germline, CDR1 is MNHEY and CDR2 is SMNVEV (reference sequence). CDR3 bases: TGTGCCAGCAGAGATCAGGGCTTCACGGGGGCCACTGAAGCTTTCTTT. Protein product: CASRDQGFTGATEAFF.

The chain uses TRBV28 and TRBJ2-7; 9 bases fit TRBD2. V was pared by 6 bases and J by 5 bases, with 5 bases of the junction left unmatched. Per the germline V gene, CDR1 is MDHEN and CDR2 is SYDVKM. The CDR3 consists of 13 residues. The CDR3 nucleotides are TGTGCCAGCAGCCTTAGCGGGAGTAACGAGCAGTACTTC. This encodes CASSLSGSNEQYF. The entire variable domain, with the rest obtained from reference TRBV28 and TRBJ2-7, is as follows: DVKVTQSSRYLVKRTGEKVFLECVQDMDHENMFWYRQDPGLGLRLIYFSYDVKMKEKGDIPEGYSVSREKKERFSLILESASTNQTSMYLCASSLSGSNEQYFGPGTRLTVT.

The chain combines TRBV19 with TRBJ2-1; D is undetermined. The CDR3 has 15 amino acids. Between the trimmed V and J ends, which lost 5 bases and 0 bases, there was a span of 11 bases. Germline V lookup: CDR1 LNHDA, CDR2 SQIVND (reference sequence). CDR3 protein: CASSPTAGSYNEQFF. The CDR3 DNA reads TGTGCCAGTAGTCCCACCGCAGGCTCCTACAATGAGCAGTTCTTC.

The V and J genes are TRBV19 and TRBJ2-2; 16 nucleotides agree with TRBD2. Unmatched junction bases numbered 11, after V lost 2 bases and J lost 5 bases. Germline V lookup: CDR1 LNHDA, CDR2 SQIVND (reference sequence). The CDR3 runs 20 residues. The DNA for the CDR3 is TGTGCCAGTAGTATAAAGGGTTTGGGACTAGCGGGAGGGCCGACCGGGGAGCTGTTTTTT. Its translation: CASSIKGLGLAGGPTGELFF.

This clone was seen once. CDR3 residues: CASRKGTDYNYGYTF. Written as DNA, the CDR3 is TGTGCCAGCAGAAAAGGGACAGACTACAACTATGGCTACACCTTC. V usage is TRBV6-5 and J usage is TRBJ1-2; 7 bases map to TRBD1. Germline V gene sequence: CDR1 MNHEY, CDR2 SVGAGI. The CDR3 totals 15 residues. V lost 6 bases and J lost 2; bases outside the gene matches: 9.

This sequence joins TRBV7-8 and TRBJ2-2; 13 bases agree with TRBD2. In germline, CDR1 is SGHVS, CDR2 FQNEAQ. V lost 5 bases to trimming and J lost 4 bases; unmatched junction nucleotides: 7. The CDR3 sequence is 17 residues long. CDR3 sequence (DNA): TGTGCCAGCAGCGAAGGACTAGCGGGAGCGGCCACCGGGGAGCTGTTTTTT. Translation gives CASSEGLAGAATGELFF.

This clone has only one observation. This chain connects TRBV30 to TRBJ1-2; 10 bases fit TRBD1. Germline trimming cut 2 bases from V and 8 bases from J; bases unmatched to any gene: 8. CDR1 is GTSNPN and CDR2 is SVGIG in the germline V gene (reference sequence). The length of the CDR3 is 14 residues. The CDR3 coding sequence is TGTGCCTGGAGTCTCCGACAGGGGGCTAGCGGCTACACCTTC. This gives the protein CAWSLRQGASGYTF.

This clone has only one observation. V and J are TRBV7-9 and TRBJ1-1; weak D call: TRBD1 (6 bases). The CDR3 runs to 14 residues. Trimming cost V 4 bases and J 1 base, with 10 bases left between them. CDR1 SEHNR and CDR2 FQNEAQ come from the germline V gene (reference sequence). The CDR3 nucleotides read TGTGCCAGCAGCTCGGGACATAGGAACACTGAAGCTTTCTTT. Translation: CASSSGHRNTEAFF.